This is a list of T cell receptor beta chains from one sample in a study of metastatic and nonmetastatic thyroid tumors. Through MiXCR, TCRdb re-clonotyped the PCR reads. The data contain approximately 20,000 clones, 28% of them seen just once; the ten biggest clones take up under 12%. Material for sequencing was tumor tissue. The source is a female donor with papillary thyroid cancer or a benign thyroid nodule (not recorded which). Some clones in this sample may be carry-over from other donors' samples. Both conserved end residues are part of each CDR3. D genes are given only for firm matches. Size values are once, few and many counts, or a class for expanded clones, and some rows have none.

D gene	clone size	V gene	J gene	CDR3 protein	CDR3 DNA
.	.	TRBV4-2	TRBJ1-1	CASSQDPVGTEAFF	TGTGCCAGCAGCCAAGATCCAGTTGGGACTGAAGCTTTCTTT
TRBD2	.	TRBV7-2	TRBJ2-3	CASSLAGGTRPTDTQYF	TGTGCCAGCAGCTTGGCGGGGGGGACAAGACCCACAGATACGCAGTATTTT
TRBD2	.	TRBV12-3/TRBV12-4	TRBJ2-7	CASSSTSGSAYEQYF	TGTGCCAGCAGCAGCACCAGCGGGAGCGCGTACGAGCAGTACTTC
.	many	TRBV19	TRBJ2-5	CASSKSWNNQETQYF	TGTGCCAGTAGTAAGAGTTGGAATAACCAAGAGACCCAGTACTTC
TRBD1	.	TRBV10-3	TRBJ2-7	CAISEDRASRPTAYEQYF	TGTGCCATCAGTGAGGACAGGGCATCTCGACCGACGGCCTACGAGCAGTACTTC
.	many	TRBV28	TRBJ1-2	CASSTTSSYGYTF	TGTGCCAGCAGTACGACCTCCAGCTATGGCTACACCTTC
TRBD2	.	TRBV7-3	TRBJ2-3	CASRGSASGYTDTQYF	TGTGCCAGCAGGGGCTCGGCTAGCGGGTACACAGATACGCAGTATTTT
TRBD1	medium-sized	TRBV6-1	TRBJ2-2	CATSRWGQGTAGELFF	TGTGCCACATCCCGGTGGGGACAGGGGACCGCCGGGGAGCTGTTTTTT
TRBD1	.	TRBV29-1	TRBJ1-4	CSARGQSSEKLFF	TGCAGCGCCCGGGGACAGTCTAGTGAAAAACTGTTTTTT
.	few	TRBV6-5	TRBJ2-2	CASSYSGQINTGELFF	TGTGCCAGCAGTTACTCCGGGCAGATTAACACCGGGGAGCTGTTTTTT
.	.	TRBV20-1	TRBJ2-3	CSAHVLGEALTDTQYF	TGCAGTGCTCATGTGCTGGGTGAAGCCCTCACAGATACGCAGTATTTT
.	.	TRBV5-1	TRBJ2-3	CASSPGGGTTDTQYF	TGCGCCAGCAGCCCAGGGGGGGGGACCACAGATACGCAGTATTTT
.	.	TRBV27	TRBJ1-5	CASSLRRGCVGEQHQHF	TGTGCCAGCAGTCTACGAAGGGGGTGCGTGGGGGAGCAGCACCAGCATTTT
.	.	TRBV7-2	TRBJ1-5	CASSLSHDQPQHF	TGTGCCAGCAGCTTATCGCATGATCAGCCCCAGCATTTT
.	many	TRBV12-3/TRBV12-4	TRBJ2-1	CASTLGGGDEQFF	TGTGCCAGCACCCTTGGGGGCGGAGATGAGCAGTTCTTC
.	medium-sized	TRBV4-2	TRBJ2-2	CASSQEGPGADTGELFF	TGTGCCAGCAGCCAAGAAGGCCCAGGGGCGGACACCGGGGAGCTGTTTTTT
.	.	TRBV20-1	TRBJ2-1	CSARPRTSGGGTNEQFF	TGCAGTGCTAGGCCACGAACTAGCGGAGGGGGCACGAATGAGCAGTTCTTC
.	.	TRBV6-2/TRBV6-3	TRBJ1-1	CASNLLQGNTEAFF	TGTGCCAGCAACCTACTCCAGGGGAACACTGAAGCTTTCTTT
.	once	TRBV7-2	TRBJ1-1	CASSRSISMNTEAFF	TGTGCCAGCAGCCGATCAATCTCGATGAACACTGAAGCTTTCTTT
TRBD2	many	TRBV11-2	TRBJ2-2	CASSLVSGSGTGELFF	TGTGCCAGCAGCTTAGTTAGCGGGAGCGGCACCGGGGAGCTGTTTTTT
.	.	TRBV20-1	TRBJ2-1	CSARRPQTENEQFF	TGCAGTGCTAGAAGGCCCCAAACCGAAAATGAGCAGTTCTTC
TRBD1	few	TRBV12-3/TRBV12-4	TRBJ2-2	CASSLNPGQWAGGTGELFF	TGTGCCAGCAGTTTGAATCCGGGACAGTGGGCCGGCGGCACCGGGGAGCTGTTTTTT